This T cell receptor (beta chain) was sequenced for a study of T cell repertoires in cytomegalovirus infection. Comments on this clonotype: The antigen remains unidentified.

MiXCR, applied by TCRdb to the reads, yields one record per CDR3 protein. Seen here are hundreds of thousands of distinct CDR3 sequences, about 31% observed once, and the top ten hold under 15%. The specimen comprised cultured CD8+ T cells from PBMCs, sampled from culture after CMV antigen stimulation. The source of this sequence is a human donor in good health (CMV status not recorded). Some clones in this sample may be carry-over from other donors' samples.

In DNA form, the CDR3 reads TGCGCCAGCAGCTTGGACAGGACGAACACCGGGGAGCTGTTTTTT. Its translation: CASSLDRTNTGELFF. The chain couples TRBV5-1 to TRBJ2-2; perhaps TRBD1 as D (5 bases). The CDR3 consists of 15 residues. The germline gives CDR1 SGHRS, CDR2 YFSETQ. Trimming removed 0 bases from V and 0 bases from J, with 6 bases in between.